The sequence of this TCR beta chain was determined in a study of Graves' ophthalmopathy and Graves' hyperthyroidism (dated by TCRdb to 2017 to 2018). Some background on the complete study: Hyperthyroidism was considered stable if no progression to ophthalmopathy occurred within 18 months of follow-up. To tell Graves' ophthalmopathy apart from Graves' hyperthyroidism, and to predict which patients would progress to ophthalmopathy, the study relied on TCR beta repertoire signatures. In total, around 140 blood samples were TCR-sequenced: approximately 40 ophthalmopathy, some 75 hyperthyroidism and around 17 hyperthyroidism-to-ophthalmopathy patients. To explore V-J signatures distinguishing ophthalmopathy from hyperthyroidism, a discovery set of under 110 patients (43 ophthalmopathy, some 57 stable hyperthyroidism) was enrolled. For independent validation, a separate cohort was made up of 18 hyperthyroidism patients plus 17 patients who later progressed from hyperthyroidism to ophthalmopathy. In over 5 hyperthyroidism patients, the T-cell repertoire of thyroid tissue was compared with the T-cell repertoire of blood. Following sampling, methimazole starting at 30 mg daily was administered to hyperthyroidism patients, and high-dose intravenous methylprednisolone was administered to ophthalmopathy patients.

This clonotype has more than one count but fewer than ten. The antigen it recognizes is unknown. Base qualities are not recorded, but no much larger clone differs from it by a single base. For repertoire sequencing, the TCR beta CDR3 regions were amplified from RNA transcripts. The first round of RT-PCR was done with HTBI primers and the Qiagen OneStep RT-PCR kit, and was followed by a second round of multiplex PCR, then size selection and purification. The libraries underwent paired-end sequencing with 100 bp reads on an Illumina HiSeq2000. The study's own analysis went as follows. SOAPnuke was used to process the reads, removing any read that contained adapters or uncalled bases, had a mean Phred below 15, or lacked an exact match to the constant primer or identifier. COPE v1.2.5 was used to merge high-quality paired reads. Clonotypes were defined as unique nucleotide sequences and were aligned to IMGT TRB V, D and J references using MiTCR v1.1. The analysis was limited to V-J combinations with a frequency above 0.0001, which together covered 99.2% of repertoires. For each V-J combination, a TCR clonal expansion and chaos score was defined as the ratio of F50 clonal expansion to chaos observed in the TCRdist matrix. Welch's t-statistics and random forest were used to reduce features to over ten V-J combinations, which were fed into a naive Bayes classifier. The Morisita-Horn index was used to measure how similar the thyroid and blood repertoires were. Using fastp at Q25 and MiXCR, TCRdb reprocessed the public reads and kept productive beta chains. Each CDR3 protein gets just one entry, which takes the most common genes and DNA from the rows behind it. TCRdb's processing, not the study's, gives the V and J calls here. In this sample the table shows about 550,000 distinct CDR3 sequences, about two fifths of which occur a single time. Over 3.5% of the sample rests with the top ten.

V was cut back by 0 bases and J by 7 bases, leaving a gap of 13 bases between them. CDR1 and CDR2, per the germline V gene (reference sequence), are LGHDT and YNNKEL. The CDR3 numbers 16 residues from cysteine through phenylalanine. Only the CDR3 part of the read is kept: 48 bases, read in frame from the first base. Paper-wide results and their limitations: Most expanded thyroid clonotypes with frequency above 0.001 were also detected in blood, suggesting blood repertoires may reflect the thyroid immune response. In validation, the model predicted ophthalmopathy progression with 55% to 71% sensitivity and approximately 78% specificity; some twelve predicted patients were CT-confirmed with GO in a median of approximately six months. Ophthalmopathy was separated from stable hyperthyroidism by the 13-signature model with about 88% sensitivity and roughly 82% specificity in cross-validation and with 80%/75% in the test set. Sample size was not predetermined statistically, and investigators were not blinded to group allocation.

Patients with hyperthyroidism were aged 18 to 65 years, had been newly diagnosed, and had a disease duration of less than 2 months. Patients with other autoimmune diseases, uncontrolled infections, pregnancy or lactation were excluded. Diagnosis was based on clinical symptoms, serum thyroxine, TRAb, thyroid ultrasound and orbital computed tomography. Total RNA was extracted using Trizol reagent, and RNA quality was checked on an Agilent 2100 Bioanalyzer. The specimen was peripheral blood or thyroid tissue (not recorded which). The receptor was derived from an adult man with Graves' hyperthyroidism. The chain was built from TRBV3-1 and TRBJ1-6, with the D gene too uncertain to name. The DNA reads as follows: TGTGCCAGCAGCCAAGAGGGTTTCAGGACCAATTCACCCCTCCACTTT. Its protein product is CASSQEGFRTNSPLHF. The full variable domain, with segments outside the CDR3 supplied by the reference TRBV3-1 and TRBJ1-6 proteins, appears as DTAVSQTPKYLVTQMGNDKSIKCEQNLGHDTMYWYKQDSKKFLKIMFSYNNKELIINETVPNRFSPKSPDKAHLNLHINSLELGDSAVYFCASSQEGFRTNSPLHFGNGTRLTVT.